This T cell receptor beta chain was sequenced in a study of CD8 T cells in ankylosing spondylitis. This clonotype was found many times. Its specificity is unknown. By quantitative 5'-RACE with molecular barcodes, the TCR beta libraries were made. TCRdb fed the 5' RACE reads into MiXCR, producing one record per CDR3 protein. The sample lists roughly 90,000 distinct CDR3 sequences; about 7.7% were seen once. The germline gives CDR1 SGDLS, CDR2 YYNGEE. The CDR3 is 15 amino acids. V lost 3 bases and J 7 bases, leaving 14 bases between the germline ends. Study-wide points: What seemed typical of ankylosing spondylitis blood was a TCR beta motif built from about 8 highly homologous variants. Both synovial fluid and blood in reactive arthritis had previously been reported to carry some motif variants. Reportedly, matched ankylosing spondylitis synovial fluid was significantly enriched for disease-linked clones.

V gene TRBV9 combines with J gene TRBJ1-6; TRBD1 is a possible D gene (5 bases). The sample consisted of blood, either unsorted or a sorted T cell fraction (not recorded which). This sequence was found in a male donor with ankylosing spondylitis or in good health (not recorded which). The CDR3 sequence: CASSGAGTRNSPLHF. The DNA of the CDR3 is TGTGCCAGCAGCGGAGCGGGGACGCGGAATTCACCCCTCCACTTT. Full variable domain (missing parts from reference TRBV9 and TRBJ1-6): DSGVTQTPKHLITATGQRVTLRCSPRSGDLSVYWYQQSLDQGLQFLIQYYNGEERAKGNILERFSAQQFPDLHSELNLSSLELGDSALYFCASSGAGTRNSPLHFGNGTRLTVT.